The 23 T cell receptor beta chains listed next were all sequenced from one sample in a study of blood T cell repertoires in COVID-19. Sequencing used immunoSEQ multiplex PCR; TCRdb keeps in-frame clones, though not all of them. This table holds nearly 400,000 clones, roughly 91% found once. The sequenced sample consisted of PBMCs or T cells enriched from blood (not recorded which). All receptors come from a woman in her twenties or thirties who had recovered from COVID-19.

V and J are TRBV9 and TRBJ2-7, with D perhaps matching TRBD1 (5 bases). V was pared by 0 bases and J by 6 bases, with 10 bases between. Germline loops: CDR1 SGDLS, CDR2 YYNGEE. This CDR3 region has 13 residues. The CDR3: CASSVEQGGEQYF. Written as DNA, the CDR3 is TGTGCCAGCAGCGTAGAGCAGGGTGGCGAGCAGTACTTC.

J is TRBJ2-5 and V is TRBV24-1; possible D gene TRBD2, 6 bases. Germline assignment: CDR1 KGHDR and CDR2 SFDVKD. The V gene lost 4 bases and the J gene lost 5 bases, with 13 bases spanning the gap. The CDR3 totals 14 residues. Here the CDR3 reads CATSDTGLLETQYF. DNA of the CDR3: TGTGCCACCAGTGACACGGGACTTTTGGAGACCCAGTACTTC.

The V and J genes are TRBV7-9 and TRBJ1-1, with 7 bases aligning to TRBD1. The CDR3 covers 16 residues. Trimming cost V 4 bases and J 2 bases; bases outside gene matches: 10. CDR1 is SEHNR and CDR2 is FQNEAQ in the germline V gene (reference sequence). The CDR3 here is CASSSIIGQENTEAFF. For the CDR3, the DNA is TGTGCCAGCAGCTCAATCATTGGACAGGAAAACACTGAAGCTTTCTTT.

The gene calls are TRBV19 and TRBJ2-7; the match to TRBD1 covers 11 bases. Germline V gene data show CDR1 as LNHDA and CDR2 as SQIVND (reference sequence). The CDR3 sequence is 16 residues long. Germline trimming cut 5 bases from V and 4 bases from J; bases unmatched to any gene: 10. This chain's CDR3 is CASSPGQGASKYEQYF. In DNA form, the CDR3 reads TGTGCCAGTAGTCCCGGACAGGGGGCGTCGAAGTACGAGCAGTACTTC.

The CDR3 DNA reads as TGCGCCAGCAGACGTACTAGCGGGGACACAGATACGCAGTATTTT. This encodes CASRRTSGDTDTQYF. The gene calls are TRBV4-1 and TRBJ2-3; TRBD2 aligns across 10 bases. Germline trimming cut 6 bases from V and 2 bases from J; bases unmatched to any gene: 5. CDR1 and CDR2 (germline): MGHRA, YSYEKL. CDR3 length: 15 amino acids.

The gene calls are TRBV30 and TRBJ1-3; TRBD1 matches 9 bases. CDR3 size: 16 residues. Germline values: CDR1 GTSNPN, CDR2 SVGIG (reference sequence). V dropped 0 bases and J dropped 3; count of bases not matched to a gene: 6. The CDR3 region has the DNA TGTGCCTGGAGTGTACTAAGGACAGGGGTTGGAAACACCATATATTTT. Its protein product is CAWSVLRTGVGNTIYF.

V gene TRBV30 combines with J gene TRBJ2-3; a possible D gene is TRBD2 (7 bases). The CDR3 runs to 15 residues. V lost 2 bases and J lost 6, with 18 bases in between. The germline V gene encodes CDR1 GTSNPN and CDR2 SVGIG (reference sequence). The CDR3 spells CAWSYGGGPGDTQYF. CDR3 nucleotides: TGTGCCTGGAGTTATGGGGGGGGGCCAGGGGATACGCAGTATTTT.

The count of this clone is one. The gene calls are TRBV28 and TRBJ1-4; weak D call: TRBD1 (5 bases). Per the germline V gene, CDR1 is MDHEN and CDR2 is SYDVKM. This CDR3 comprises 14 residues. Trimming left V 11 bases short and J 0 bases short, with 13 bases between. CDR3 DNA sequence: TGTGCCTGGAGCTCAGGGACAACTAATGAAAAACTGTTTTTT. It encodes CAWSSGTTNEKLFF. The whole variable domain, remainder taken from reference TRBV28 and TRBJ1-4, is DVKVTQSSRYLVKRTGEKVFLECVQDMDHENMFWYRQDPGLGLRLIYFSYDVKMKEKGDIPEGYSVSREKKERFSLILESASTNQTSMYLCAWSSGTTNEKLFFGSGTQLSVL.

This chain uses TRBV18 with TRBJ2-1, with D possibly being TRBD2 (5 bases). The CDR3 has 16 residues. Germline lookup yields CDR1 KGHSH and CDR2 LQKENI. Deletions cut 3 bases from V and 1 base from J, with 13 bases between. CDR3 in DNA: TGTGCCAGCTCACCCCCGGACTTACCATCCTACAATGAGCAGTTCTTC. Protein sequence: CASSPPDLPSYNEQFF.

This chain connects TRBV5-6 to TRBJ1-2; D unclear. V was clipped by 2 bases and J by 7 bases, with 12 bases between them. CDR1 and CDR2 (germline): SGHDT, YYEEEE. The CDR3 covers 13 residues. CDR3 bases: TGTGCCAGCAGCTTCGTAGGAGTCGGTGGCTACACCTTC. This translates into CASSFVGVGGYTF.

V gene TRBV7-9 combines with J gene TRBJ1-6; possible D gene TRBD1, 5 bases. Deletions cut 5 bases from V and 9 bases from J, with 17 bases between. Germline V CDR1 and CDR2: SEHNR, FQNEAQ (reference sequence). The CDR3 spans 15 residues. The CDR3 nucleotides read TGTGCCAGCAGCCGGGGTTCTCCGGGGGTTTCACCCCTCCACTTT. Translating gives CASSRGSPGVSPLHF.

The chain recombines TRBV30 with TRBJ1-1; D is uncertain. Germline CDR1 reads GTSNPN; CDR2 reads SVGIG (reference sequence). The CDR3 consists of 12 residues. Trimming stripped 3 bases from V and 0 bases from J, with 5 bases between. CDR3 sequence: CAWRSMNTEAFF. The CDR3 DNA is TGTGCCTGGAGGTCCATGAACACTGAAGCTTTCTTT.

This chain uses TRBV3-1 (or the pseudogene TRBV3-2) with TRBJ1-6; the D is unclear. The CDR3 consists of 15 residues. V was cut by 4 bases and J by 0 bases, with 7 bases left in between. Germline V gene data show CDR1 as LGHDT and CDR2 as YNNKEL (reference sequence). The DNA of the CDR3 is TGTGCCAGCAGCCCTGCCAGCTCCTATAATTCACCCCTCCACTTT. Protein: CASSPASSYNSPLHF.

The J gene is TRBJ1-1, the V gene TRBV7-9; no reliable D call. Germline lookup yields CDR1 SEHNR and CDR2 FQNEAQ (reference sequence). Trimming took off 4 bases at V and 0 bases at J, with 12 bases between the two ends. The CDR3 covers 15 residues. CDR3 DNA sequence: TGTGCCAGCAGCTACTCAGCGGCTATGAACACTGAAGCTTTCTTT. It encodes CASSYSAAMNTEAFF.

The chain links TRBV6-5 to TRBJ1-3, with 8 bases fitting TRBD1. This CDR3 has 16 amino acids. Germline values: CDR1 MNHEY, CDR2 SVGAGI. Trimming took 4 bases from V and 6 from J; bases not matched to a gene: 11. The CDR3 nucleotides are TGTGCCAGCAGTTGCCCCGACAGGGGCGTTGCAAACACCATATATTTT. Its translation is CASSCPDRGVANTIYF.

The chain links TRBV9 to TRBJ1-1; 8 bases agree with TRBD1. The CDR3 consists of 15 residues. V lost 4 bases to trimming and J lost 5 bases; unmatched junction nucleotides: 10. Germline lookup yields CDR1 SGDLS and CDR2 YYNGEE. In DNA form, the CDR3 reads TGTGCCAGCAGCCCCCGGACAGGGTTGGGGACTGAAGCTTTCTTT. Translation gives CASSPRTGLGTEAFF.

CDR3 loop: CASSLEGTANEKLFF. CDR3 bases: TGTGCCAGCAGTTTAGAAGGGACAGCGAATGAAAAACTGTTTTTT. V is TRBV28 and J is TRBJ1-4, with TRBD1 matching over 7 bases. The CDR3 loop spans 15 amino acids. Looked up from germline, CDR1 is MDHEN and CDR2 is SYDVKM. Unmatched junction bases numbered 5, after V lost 2 bases and J lost 5 bases.

The rearrangement links TRBV9 to TRBJ2-1; 12 nucleotides align to TRBD2. The length of the CDR3 is 18 residues. V gave up 0 bases and J gave up 0 bases; unmatched junction bases: 4. CDR1 and CDR2 from the germline V gene are SGDLS and YYNGEE. The CDR3 spells CASSVGLAGVSSYNEQFF. The CDR3 nucleotides read TGTGCCAGCAGCGTAGGACTAGCGGGGGTGAGCTCCTACAATGAGCAGTTCTTC.

The V call is TRBV4-1, the J call TRBJ2-4; possibly TRBD2 for D (6 bases). Germline V gene sequence: CDR1 MGHRA, CDR2 YSYEKL. Trimming removed 4 bases at V and 1 base at J, with 14 bases between. The CDR3 loop spans 16 amino acids. The CDR3 reads CASSLGTPGAKNIQYF. The CDR3 DNA reads as TGCGCCAGCAGCCTCGGGACTCCCGGGGCCAAAAACATTCAGTACTTC.

V gene TRBV20-1 combines with J gene TRBJ1-2; D is possibly TRBD1 (5 bases). The V end was cut by 6 bases, the J end by 8 bases, with 10 bases between. CDR3 length: 10 residues. In germline, CDR1 is DFQATT, CDR2 SNEGSKA (reference sequence). This CDR3 is CSAGGLGYTF. CDR3 in DNA: TGCAGTGCCGGGGGGTTGGGCTACACCTTC.

This clone was seen only once. The CDR3, as DNA: TGTGCCAGCAGCTTAGGGTCAGGGGAAGCTTTCTTT. It yields the protein CASSLGSGEAFF. J is TRBJ1-1 and V is TRBV7-9; D is perhaps TRBD1 (5 bases). From germline, CDR1 is SEHNR and CDR2 FQNEAQ (reference sequence). This CDR3 comprises 12 residues. Deletions cut 1 base from V and 8 bases from J, with 8 bases between. Full variable domain (missing parts from reference TRBV7-9 and TRBJ1-1): DTGVSQNPRHKITKRGQNVTFRCDPISEHNRLYWYRQTLGQGPEFLTYFQNEAQLEKSRLLSDRFSAERPKGSFSTLEIQRTEQGDSAMYLCASSLGSGEAFFGQGTRLTVV.

The chain uses TRBV18 and TRBJ1-3; D is perhaps TRBD1 (5 bases). Germline CDR1 and CDR2: KGHSH and LQKENI. V gave up 5 bases and J gave up 1 base, with 9 bases separating them. The CDR3 totals 14 residues. CDR3 amino acids: CASSDQGSGNTIYF. CDR3 DNA sequence: TGTGCCAGCTCAGACCAGGGTTCTGGAAACACCATATATTTT.

The chain recombines TRBV28 with TRBJ2-7, with 8 bases aligning to TRBD2. The CDR3 contains 19 residues. CDR1 is MDHEN, CDR2 SYDVKM, per germline. J gave up 2 bases and V 3 bases, and 18 bases lay outside the gene matches. As DNA, the CDR3 is TGTGCCAGCAGTTTCGGCACCGCCGAGGGCGGGAGGTTCGCCTACGAGCAGTACTTC. The encoded protein is CASSFGTAEGGRFAYEQYF.